Here is one TCR beta chain with its context. The repertoire was sequenced with immunoSEQ multiplex PCR; TCRdb's copy has only in-frame clones and lacks some. Seen here are about 310,000 clones, more than 75% observed once, and the top ten hold 7.8%. Germline V lookup: CDR1 SGDLS, CDR2 YYNGEE. The ends lost 7 bases at V and 7 bases at J; junction bases unmatched: 7. The CDR3 is 13 residues long. The sample is drawn from a study of blood T cell repertoires in COVID-19. About the research overall: The cDNA or gDNA used as material had been derived from T cells, B-cell-depleted T cells, or PBMCs.

The specimen sequenced was peripheral blood. This TCR came from a woman aged 45-60 years who had recovered from COVID-19. This chain connects TRBV9 to TRBJ2-1, with TRBD2 matching 8 bases. CDR3 residues: CASSGLVMNEQFF. In DNA, the CDR3 is TGTGCCAGCTCGGGACTAGTAATGAATGAGCAGTTCTTC.